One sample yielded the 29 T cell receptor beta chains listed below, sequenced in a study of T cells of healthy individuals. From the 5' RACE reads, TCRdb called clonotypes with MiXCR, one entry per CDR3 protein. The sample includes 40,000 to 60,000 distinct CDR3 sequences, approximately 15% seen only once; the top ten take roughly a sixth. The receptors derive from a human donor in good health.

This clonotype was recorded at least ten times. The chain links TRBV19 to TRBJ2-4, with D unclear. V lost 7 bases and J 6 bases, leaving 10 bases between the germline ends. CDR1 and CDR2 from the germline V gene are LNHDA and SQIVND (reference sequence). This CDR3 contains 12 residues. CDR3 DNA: TGTGCCAGTATCTCGGACGGAAACATTCAGTACTTC. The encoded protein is CASISDGNIQYF.

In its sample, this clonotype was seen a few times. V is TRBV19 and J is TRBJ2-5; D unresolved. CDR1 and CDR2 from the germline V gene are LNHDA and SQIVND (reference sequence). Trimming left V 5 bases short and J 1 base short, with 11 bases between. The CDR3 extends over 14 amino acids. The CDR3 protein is CASSLTGSQETQYF. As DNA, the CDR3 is TGTGCCAGTAGTCTCACCGGCTCCCAAGAGACCCAGTACTTC.

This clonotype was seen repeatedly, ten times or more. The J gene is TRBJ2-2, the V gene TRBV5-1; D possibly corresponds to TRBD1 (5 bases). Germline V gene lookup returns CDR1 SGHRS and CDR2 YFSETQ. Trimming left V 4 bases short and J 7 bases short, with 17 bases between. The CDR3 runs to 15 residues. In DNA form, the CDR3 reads TGCGCCAGCAGCCTGAGGCGGACAACGGGCGGGGAGCTGTTTTTT. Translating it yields CASSLRRTTGGELFF.

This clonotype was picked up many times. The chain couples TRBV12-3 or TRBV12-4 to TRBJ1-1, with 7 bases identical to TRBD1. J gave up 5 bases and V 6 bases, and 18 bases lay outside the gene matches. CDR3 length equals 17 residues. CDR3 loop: CASRISTGRVEETEAFF. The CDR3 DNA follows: TGTGCCAGCAGAATATCGACAGGGCGGGTAGAGGAAACTGAAGCTTTCTTT.

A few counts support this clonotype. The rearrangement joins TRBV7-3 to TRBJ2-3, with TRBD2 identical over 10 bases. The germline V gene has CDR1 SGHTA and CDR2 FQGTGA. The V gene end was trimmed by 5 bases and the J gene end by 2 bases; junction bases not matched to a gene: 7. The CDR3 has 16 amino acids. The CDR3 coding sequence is TGTGCCAGCAGCCTCCAAGCGGGGGGGTACACAGATACGCAGTATTTT. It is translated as CASSLQAGGYTDTQYF.

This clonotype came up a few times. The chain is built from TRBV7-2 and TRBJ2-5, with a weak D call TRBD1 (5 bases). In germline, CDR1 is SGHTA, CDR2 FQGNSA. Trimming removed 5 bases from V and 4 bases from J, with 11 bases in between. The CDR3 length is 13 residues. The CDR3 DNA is TGTGCCAGCAGCGCGCAGGGTAGAGAGACCCAGTACTTC. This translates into CASSAQGRETQYF.

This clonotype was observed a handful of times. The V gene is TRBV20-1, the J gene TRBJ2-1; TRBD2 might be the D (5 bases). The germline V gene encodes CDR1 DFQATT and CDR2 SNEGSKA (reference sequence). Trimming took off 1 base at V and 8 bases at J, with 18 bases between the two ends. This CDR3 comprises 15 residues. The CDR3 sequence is CSARVRDYRYHEQFF. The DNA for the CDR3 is TGCAGTGCTAGAGTCAGAGACTATCGTTACCATGAGCAGTTCTTC.

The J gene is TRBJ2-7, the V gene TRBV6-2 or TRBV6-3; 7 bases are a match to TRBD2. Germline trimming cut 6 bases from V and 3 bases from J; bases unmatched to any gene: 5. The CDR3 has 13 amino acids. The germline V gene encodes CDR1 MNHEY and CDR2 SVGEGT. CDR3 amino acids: CASSLSGFYEQYF. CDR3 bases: TGTGCCAGCAGCCTTAGCGGGTTCTACGAGCAGTACTTC.

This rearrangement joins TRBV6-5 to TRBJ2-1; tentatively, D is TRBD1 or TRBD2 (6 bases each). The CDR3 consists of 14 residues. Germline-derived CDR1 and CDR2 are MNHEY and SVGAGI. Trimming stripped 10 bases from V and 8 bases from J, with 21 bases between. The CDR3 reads CATIGGRGVHEQFF. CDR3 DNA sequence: TGTGCCACTATAGGGGGGCGCGGGGTCCATGAGCAGTTCTTC.

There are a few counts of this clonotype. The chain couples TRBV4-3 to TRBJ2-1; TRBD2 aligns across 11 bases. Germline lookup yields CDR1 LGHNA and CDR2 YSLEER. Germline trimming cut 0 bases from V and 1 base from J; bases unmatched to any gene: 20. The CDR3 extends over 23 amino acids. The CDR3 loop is CASSQEGGGLLAGEVGSYNEQFF. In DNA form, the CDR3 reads TGCGCCAGCAGCCAAGAAGGGGGGGGGTTACTAGCGGGAGAAGTCGGTTCCTACAATGAGCAGTTCTTC.

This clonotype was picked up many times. The CDR3 loop reads CASSFLGTENTGELFF. In DNA, the CDR3 is TGTGCCAGCAGCTTTCTCGGGACGGAAAACACCGGGGAGCTGTTTTTT. This rearrangement joins TRBV5-4 to TRBJ2-2; D may correspond to TRBD1 or TRBD2 (5 bases each). Trimming left V 2 bases short and J 2 bases short, with 13 bases between. CDR1 is SGHNT and CDR2 is YYREEE in the germline V gene (reference sequence). The CDR3 has 16 amino acids.

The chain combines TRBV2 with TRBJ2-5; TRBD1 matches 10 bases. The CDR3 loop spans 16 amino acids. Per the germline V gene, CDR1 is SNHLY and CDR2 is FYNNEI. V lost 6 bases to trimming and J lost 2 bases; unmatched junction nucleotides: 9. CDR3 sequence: CASRVVPGQGQETQYF. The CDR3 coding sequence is TGTGCCAGCAGAGTCGTACCGGGACAGGGGCAAGAGACCCAGTACTTC.

CDR3 loop: CASSLSLGTDTQYF. The CDR3 DNA sequence: TGTGCCAGTAGCCTCTCGTTGGGGACAGATACGCAGTATTTT. This chain links TRBV19 with TRBJ2-3; D is uncertain. CDR1 is LNHDA and CDR2 is SQIVND in the germline V gene (reference sequence). The CDR3 has 14 residues. V was trimmed by 6 bases and J by 3 bases, leaving 13 bases between them. The full variable domain, with the rest looked up from reference TRBV19 and TRBJ2-3, is DGGITQSPKYLFRKEGQNVTLSCEQNLNHDAMYWYRQDPGQGLRLIYYSQIVNDFQKGDIAEGYSVSREKKESFPLTVTSAQKNPTAFYLCASSLSLGTDTQYFGPGTRLTVL.

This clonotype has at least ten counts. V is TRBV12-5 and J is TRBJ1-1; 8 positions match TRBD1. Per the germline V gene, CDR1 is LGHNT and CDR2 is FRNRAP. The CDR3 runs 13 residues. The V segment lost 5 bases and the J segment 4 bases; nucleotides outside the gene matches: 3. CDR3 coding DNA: TGTGCTAGTGGTACAGGGGGGACCACTGAAGCTTTCTTT. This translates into CASGTGGTTEAFF.

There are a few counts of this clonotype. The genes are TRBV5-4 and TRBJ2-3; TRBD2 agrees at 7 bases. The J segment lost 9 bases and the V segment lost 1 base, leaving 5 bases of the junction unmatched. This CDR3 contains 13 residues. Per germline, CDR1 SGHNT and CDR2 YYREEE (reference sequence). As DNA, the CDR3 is TGTGCCAGCAGCTTGCGGGGGGAGGACACGCAGTATTTT. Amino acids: CASSLRGEDTQYF.

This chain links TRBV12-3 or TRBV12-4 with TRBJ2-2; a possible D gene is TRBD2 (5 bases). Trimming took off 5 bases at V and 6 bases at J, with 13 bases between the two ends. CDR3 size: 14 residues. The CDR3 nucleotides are TGTGCCAGCAGTCCGTGGACCGGGGCCGGGGAGCTGTTTTTT. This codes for CASSPWTGAGELFF.

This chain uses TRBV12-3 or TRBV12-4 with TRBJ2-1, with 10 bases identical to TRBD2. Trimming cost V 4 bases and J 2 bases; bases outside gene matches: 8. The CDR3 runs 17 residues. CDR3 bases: TGTGCCAGCAGTTCATCCGGGGGACTAGCGACCTACAATGAGCAGTTCTTC. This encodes CASSSSGGLATYNEQFF.

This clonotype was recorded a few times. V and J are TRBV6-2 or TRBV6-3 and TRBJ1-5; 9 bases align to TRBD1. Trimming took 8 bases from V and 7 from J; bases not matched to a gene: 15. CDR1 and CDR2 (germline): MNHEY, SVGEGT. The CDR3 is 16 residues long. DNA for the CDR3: TGTGCCAGCGGATTGGACAGGGGAGAAAGGGGACAGCCCCAGCATTTT. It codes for CASGLDRGERGQPQHF.

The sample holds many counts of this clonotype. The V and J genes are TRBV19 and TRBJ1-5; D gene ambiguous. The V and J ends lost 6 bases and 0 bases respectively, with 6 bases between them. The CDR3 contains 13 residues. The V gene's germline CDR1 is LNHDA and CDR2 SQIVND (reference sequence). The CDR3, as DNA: TGTGCCAGTAGCCAGGATAGCAATCAGCCCCAGCATTTT. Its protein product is CASSQDSNQPQHF.

As DNA, the CDR3 is TGTGCCAGCAGCCTCCTCGGAGGGGGGGAAGCTTTCTTT. Translation gives CASSLLGGGEAFF. This chain joins TRBV7-2 and TRBJ1-1; D is perhaps TRBD1 (6 bases). Between the trimmed V and J ends, which lost 5 bases and 8 bases, there was a span of 15 bases. The CDR3 runs to 13 residues. Germline lookup yields CDR1 SGHTA and CDR2 FQGNSA.

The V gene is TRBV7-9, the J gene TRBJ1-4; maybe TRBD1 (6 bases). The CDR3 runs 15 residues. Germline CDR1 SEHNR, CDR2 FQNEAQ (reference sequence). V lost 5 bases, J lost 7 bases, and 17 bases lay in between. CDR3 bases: TGTGCCAGCAGCACAGGACAGTTCGATAGTGAAAAACTGTTTTTT. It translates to CASSTGQFDSEKLFF.

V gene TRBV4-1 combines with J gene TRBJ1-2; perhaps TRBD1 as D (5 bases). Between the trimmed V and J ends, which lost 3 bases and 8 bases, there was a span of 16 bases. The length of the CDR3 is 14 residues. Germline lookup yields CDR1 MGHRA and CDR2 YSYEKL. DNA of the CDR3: TGCGCCAGCAGCCAGCCGGCAGGGTACGGCGGCTACACCTTC. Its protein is CASSQPAGYGGYTF.

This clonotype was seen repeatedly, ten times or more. CDR3 sequence reads: CASSARTGLSYEQYF. For the CDR3, the DNA is TGCGCCAGCAGCGCAAGGACAGGACTCTCCTACGAGCAGTACTTC. The gene calls are TRBV5-1 and TRBJ2-7, with 7 bases identical to TRBD1. CDR3 size: 15 residues. The germline V gene has CDR1 SGHRS and CDR2 YFSETQ. The trim removed 4 bases at V and 0 bases at J, leaving 7 bases unmatched.

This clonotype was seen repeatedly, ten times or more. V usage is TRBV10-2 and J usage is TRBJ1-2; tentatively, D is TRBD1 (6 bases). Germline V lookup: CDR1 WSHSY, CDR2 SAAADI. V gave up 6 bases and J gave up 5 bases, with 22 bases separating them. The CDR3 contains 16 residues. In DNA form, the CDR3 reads TGCGCCAGCAGACCTGATTCAGGGACATCTTCTTATGGCTACACCTTC. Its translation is CASRPDSGTSSYGYTF.

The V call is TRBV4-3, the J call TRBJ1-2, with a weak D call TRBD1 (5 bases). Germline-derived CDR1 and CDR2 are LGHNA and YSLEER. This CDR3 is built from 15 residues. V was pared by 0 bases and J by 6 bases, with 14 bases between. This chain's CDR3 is CASSQDSQGNDGYTF. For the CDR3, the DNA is TGCGCCAGCAGCCAAGATTCGCAGGGCAATGATGGCTACACCTTC.

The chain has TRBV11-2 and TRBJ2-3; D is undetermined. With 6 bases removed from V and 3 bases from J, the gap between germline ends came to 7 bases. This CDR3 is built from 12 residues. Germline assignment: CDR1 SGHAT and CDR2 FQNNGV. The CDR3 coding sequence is TGTGCCAGCAGTTCCTTGACAGATACGCAGTATTTT. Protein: CASSSLTDTQYF.

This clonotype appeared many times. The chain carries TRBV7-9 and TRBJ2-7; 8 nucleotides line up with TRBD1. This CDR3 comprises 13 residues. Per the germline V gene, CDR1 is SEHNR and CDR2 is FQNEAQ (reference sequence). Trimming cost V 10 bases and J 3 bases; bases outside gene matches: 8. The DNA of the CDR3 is TGTGCCACCGCGGGACAGGATATCTACGAGCAGTACTTC. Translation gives CATAGQDIYEQYF.

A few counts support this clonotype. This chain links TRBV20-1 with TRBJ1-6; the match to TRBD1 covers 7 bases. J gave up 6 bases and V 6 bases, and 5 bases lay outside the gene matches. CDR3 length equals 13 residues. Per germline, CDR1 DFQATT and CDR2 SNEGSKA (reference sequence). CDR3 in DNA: TGCAGTGCCACCGGGACAGCTAATTCACCCCTCCACTTT. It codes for CSATGTANSPLHF.

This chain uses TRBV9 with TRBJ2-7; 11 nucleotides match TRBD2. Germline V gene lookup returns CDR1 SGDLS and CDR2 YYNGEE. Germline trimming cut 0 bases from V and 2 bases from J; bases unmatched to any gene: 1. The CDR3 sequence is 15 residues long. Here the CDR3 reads CASSVASGGTYEQYF. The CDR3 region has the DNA TGTGCCAGCAGCGTAGCTAGCGGGGGGACCTACGAGCAGTACTTC.